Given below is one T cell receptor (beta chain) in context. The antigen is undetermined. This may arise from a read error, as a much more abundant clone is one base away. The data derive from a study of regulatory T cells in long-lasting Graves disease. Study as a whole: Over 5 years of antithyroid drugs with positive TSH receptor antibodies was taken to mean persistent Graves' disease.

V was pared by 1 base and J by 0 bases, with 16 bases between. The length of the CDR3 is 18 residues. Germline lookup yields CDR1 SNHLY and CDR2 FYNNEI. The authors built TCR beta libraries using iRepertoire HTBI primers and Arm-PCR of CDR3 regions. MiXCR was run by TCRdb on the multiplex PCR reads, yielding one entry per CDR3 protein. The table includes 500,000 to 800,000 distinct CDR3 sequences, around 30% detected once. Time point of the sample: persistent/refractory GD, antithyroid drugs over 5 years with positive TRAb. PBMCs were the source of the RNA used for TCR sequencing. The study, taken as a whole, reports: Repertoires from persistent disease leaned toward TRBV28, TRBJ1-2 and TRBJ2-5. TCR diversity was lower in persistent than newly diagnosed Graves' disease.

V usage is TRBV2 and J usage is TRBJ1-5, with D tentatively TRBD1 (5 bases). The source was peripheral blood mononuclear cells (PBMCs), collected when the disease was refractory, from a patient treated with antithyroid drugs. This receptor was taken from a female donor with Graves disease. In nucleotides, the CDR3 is TGTGCCAGCAGTGAAGTAGTGGGCAGGGAATATAGCAATCAGCCCCAGCATTTT. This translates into CASSEVVGREYSNQPQHF.